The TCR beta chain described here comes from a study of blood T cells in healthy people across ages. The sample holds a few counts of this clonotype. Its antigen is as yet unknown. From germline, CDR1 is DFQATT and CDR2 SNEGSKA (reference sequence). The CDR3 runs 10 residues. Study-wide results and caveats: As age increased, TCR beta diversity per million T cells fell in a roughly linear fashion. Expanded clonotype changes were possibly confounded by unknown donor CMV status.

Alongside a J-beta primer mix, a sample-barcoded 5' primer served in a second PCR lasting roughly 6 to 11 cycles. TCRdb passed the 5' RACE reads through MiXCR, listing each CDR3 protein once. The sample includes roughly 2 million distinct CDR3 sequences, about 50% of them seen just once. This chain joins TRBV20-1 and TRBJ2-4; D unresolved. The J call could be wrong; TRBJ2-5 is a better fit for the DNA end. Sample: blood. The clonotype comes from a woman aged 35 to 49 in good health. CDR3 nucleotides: TGCAGTCTCCTCGCCGAGACCCAGTACTTC. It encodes CSLLAETQYF.